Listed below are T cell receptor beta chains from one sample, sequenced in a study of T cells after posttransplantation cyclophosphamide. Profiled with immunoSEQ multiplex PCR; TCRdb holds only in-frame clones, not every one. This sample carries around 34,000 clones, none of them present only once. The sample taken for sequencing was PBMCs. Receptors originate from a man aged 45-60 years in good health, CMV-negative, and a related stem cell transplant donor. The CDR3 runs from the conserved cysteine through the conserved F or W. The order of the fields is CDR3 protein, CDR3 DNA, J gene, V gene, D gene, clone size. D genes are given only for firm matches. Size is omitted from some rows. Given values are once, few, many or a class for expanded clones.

cdr3_aa: CASSGREGNTGELFF
cdr3_nt: TGTGCCAGCAGCGGCAGAGAGGGGAACACCGGGGAGCTGTTTTTT
j_call: TRBJ2-2
v_call: TRBV9
d_call: .
clone_size: many

cdr3_aa: CASSSGTSNSPLHF
cdr3_nt: TGTGCCAGCAGCTCCGGGACAAGTAATTCACCCCTCCACTTT
j_call: TRBJ1-6
v_call: TRBV6-5
d_call: .
clone_size: .

cdr3_aa: CASSYMPTEGETQYF
cdr3_nt: TGTGCCAGCAGTTATATGCCTACCGAGGGAGAGACCCAGTACTTC
j_call: TRBJ2-5
v_call: TRBV6-5
d_call: .
clone_size: many

cdr3_aa: CASSRRDSEAFF
cdr3_nt: TGTGCCAGCTCTCGCCGGGACAGTGAAGCTTTCTTT
j_call: TRBJ1-1
v_call: TRBV18
d_call: TRBD1
clone_size: many

cdr3_aa: CASSLGGREQFF
cdr3_nt: TGTGCCAGCAGCTTAGGCGGCCGTGAGCAGTTCTTC
j_call: TRBJ2-1
v_call: TRBV7-3
d_call: .
clone_size: .

cdr3_aa: CASSPTTGVGNTEAFF
cdr3_nt: TGTGCCAGCTCACCCACCACCGGGGTCGGGAACACTGAAGCTTTCTTT
j_call: TRBJ1-1
v_call: TRBV18
d_call: .
clone_size: many

cdr3_aa: CARFEPQHF
cdr3_nt: TGCGCCAGATTCGAGCCCCAGCATTTT
j_call: TRBJ1-5
v_call: TRBV5-1
d_call: .
clone_size: many

cdr3_aa: CASSLPSGGETQYF
cdr3_nt: TGTGCCAGCAGCTTACCTAGCGGGGGAGAGACCCAGTACTTC
j_call: TRBJ2-5
v_call: TRBV7-9
d_call: TRBD2
clone_size: many

cdr3_aa: CASADRGPGNTIYF
cdr3_nt: TGTGCCAGTGCGGACAGGGGCCCTGGAAACACCATATATTTT
j_call: TRBJ1-3
v_call: TRBV19
d_call: TRBD1
clone_size: many

cdr3_aa: CASKKGSSTDTQYF
cdr3_nt: TGTGCCAGTAAAAAGGGGTCTAGCACAGATACGCAGTATTTT
j_call: TRBJ2-3
v_call: TRBV19
d_call: .
clone_size: few

cdr3_aa: CASRRGMAQETQYF
cdr3_nt: TGCGCCAGCAGGAGGGGGATGGCACAAGAGACCCAGTACTTC
j_call: TRBJ2-5
v_call: TRBV5-1
d_call: .
clone_size: many

cdr3_aa: CASSGDRDYGYTF
cdr3_nt: TGTGCCAGCAGCGGGGACAGGGACTATGGCTACACCTTC
j_call: TRBJ1-2
v_call: TRBV9
d_call: TRBD1
clone_size: few

cdr3_aa: CASSDLSAGTFYGYTF
cdr3_nt: TGTGCCAGCAGCGATCTCTCAGCCGGGACATTCTATGGCTACACCTTC
j_call: TRBJ1-2
v_call: TRBV9
d_call: .
clone_size: many

cdr3_aa: CASSESEDWGGYTF
cdr3_nt: TGCGCCAGCAGTGAGTCGGAGGATTGGGGTGGCTACACCTTC
j_call: TRBJ1-2
v_call: TRBV10-1
d_call: .
clone_size: many

cdr3_aa: CASSLAWHRGNTEAFF
cdr3_nt: TGTGCCAGCAGCTTAGCGTGGCACCGGGGGAACACTGAAGCTTTCTTT
j_call: TRBJ1-1
v_call: TRBV11-2
d_call: .
clone_size: many

cdr3_aa: CAISERDRGETQYF
cdr3_nt: TGTGCCATCAGTGAGAGGGACAGGGGCGAGACCCAGTACTTC
j_call: TRBJ2-5
v_call: TRBV10-3
d_call: TRBD1
clone_size: many

cdr3_aa: CASSDEAGVPYNEQFF
cdr3_nt: TGTGCCAGCAGTGATGAGGCGGGGGTACCTTACAATGAGCAGTTCTTC
j_call: TRBJ2-1
v_call: TRBV6-4
d_call: TRBD2
clone_size: many

cdr3_aa: CASTLAGGADTQYF
cdr3_nt: TGCGCCAGCACCCTAGCGGGAGGGGCAGATACGCAGTATTTT
j_call: TRBJ2-3
v_call: TRBV5-1
d_call: TRBD2
clone_size: many

cdr3_aa: CASSYSVQGTNSPLHF
cdr3_nt: TGTGCCAGCAGTTACTCGGTACAGGGGACTAATTCACCCCTCCACTTT
j_call: TRBJ1-6
v_call: TRBV6-6
d_call: TRBD1
clone_size: many

cdr3_aa: CASSPTRRDSLYNEQFF
cdr3_nt: TGTGCCAGCTCACCGACCCGCCGGGACAGCTTGTACAATGAGCAGTTCTTC
j_call: TRBJ2-1
v_call: TRBV18
d_call: TRBD1
clone_size: many

cdr3_aa: CASSVTGTSPDHEQFF
cdr3_nt: TGTGCCAGCAGCGTCACCGGGACTAGCCCTGATCATGAGCAGTTCTTC
j_call: TRBJ2-1
v_call: TRBV11-1
d_call: TRBD2
clone_size: .

cdr3_aa: CSAIPGGHTEAFF
cdr3_nt: TGCAGCGCCATACCCGGGGGGCACACTGAAGCTTTCTTT
j_call: TRBJ1-1
v_call: TRBV29-1
d_call: .
clone_size: many